This TCR beta chain was sequenced for a study of OX40 agonist ivuxolimab in advanced cancers. Assay used: immunoSEQ multiplex PCR; TCRdb lists only in-frame clones, some missing. The data show more than 70,000 clones, 80% to 90% seen once. CDR3 length: 14 residues. CDR1 is KGHSH, CDR2 LQKENI, per germline. V was shortened by 3 bases and J by 0 bases, with 9 bases between the two germline ends. The chain links TRBV18 to TRBJ2-7, with D possibly being TRBD2 (5 bases). The source was CD4+ or CD8+ T cells sorted from blood, collected in a trial of the OX40 agonist ivuxolimab. This sequence was found in an adult with an advanced solid tumor such as melanoma, head and neck, liver or kidney cancer. CDR3 protein: CASSPSGVSYEQYF. The CDR3 DNA reads TGTGCCAGCTCACCGTCCGGGGTCTCCTACGAGCAGTACTTC. The variable domain in full, completed from reference TRBV18 and TRBJ2-7, reads NAGVMQNPRHLVRRRGQEARLRCSPMKGHSHVYWYRQLPEEGLKFMVYLQKENIIDESGMPKERFSAEFPKEGPSILRIQQVVRGDSAAYFCASSPSGVSYEQYFGPGTRLTVT.